The 12 T cell receptor beta chains given below trace back to one sample, sequenced in a study of blood T cell repertoires in COVID-19. The repertoire was sequenced with immunoSEQ multiplex PCR; TCRdb's copy has only in-frame clones and lacks some. Of about 190,000 clones in the sample, 90% were seen once. Sequenced sample: peripheral blood. These receptors came from a man over 45 with acute or convalescent COVID-19.

This clone was seen a single time. This chain connects TRBV6-1 to TRBJ1-6; no clear D gene. Trimming cost V 0 bases and J 0 bases, with 6 bases left between them. Germline V lookup: CDR1 MNHNS, CDR2 SASEGT. The CDR3 has 16 residues. DNA for the CDR3: TGTGCCAGCAGTGAAGCGAAGAGCTCCTATAATTCACCCCTCCACTTT. Protein sequence: CASSEAKSSYNSPLHF.

The rearrangement links TRBV19 to TRBJ1-2; possible D gene TRBD1, 6 bases. Trimming shortened V by 3 bases and J by 0 bases, and 17 bases separated the two germline ends. This CDR3 has 17 residues. Germline CDR1 reads LNHDA; CDR2 reads SQIVND (reference sequence). The CDR3: CASSMPQGSTANYGYTF. The CDR3 coding sequence is TGTGCCAGTAGTATGCCACAGGGATCGACCGCTAACTATGGCTACACCTTC.

The genes are TRBV9 and TRBJ1-1, with 8 bases that match TRBD1. Germline V gene sequence: CDR1 SGDLS, CDR2 YYNGEE. V trimming: 4 bases; J trimming: 1 base; junction bases outside the gene matches: 3. This CDR3 is 14 amino acids long. The CDR3 reads CASSIDRGNTEAFF. As DNA, the CDR3 is TGTGCCAGCAGCATTGACAGGGGGAACACTGAAGCTTTCTTT. Combining the CDR3 with reference TRBV9 and TRBJ1-1 gives the whole variable domain DSGVTQTPKHLITATGQRVTLRCSPRSGDLSVYWYQQSLDQGLQFLIQYYNGEERAKGNILERFSAQQFPDLHSELNLSSLELGDSALYFCASSIDRGNTEAFFGQGTRLTVV.

J is TRBJ1-5 and V is TRBV18; a weak D match, TRBD1 (6 bases). V shed 1 base and J shed 5 bases, with 9 bases lying between them. Germline CDR1 is KGHSH and CDR2 is LQKENI. The CDR3 sequence is 14 residues long. The CDR3 coding sequence is TGTGCCAGCTCACCACGACAGGTGGATCAGCCCCAGCATTTT. Its protein is CASSPRQVDQPQHF.

This clone was found once. The genes are TRBV15 and TRBJ1-5, with D perhaps matching TRBD1 (6 bases). Trimming left V 0 bases short and J 7 bases short, with 16 bases between. The germline CDR1 and CDR2 sequences are LNHNV and YYDKDF (reference sequence). This CDR3 has 16 amino acids. CDR3: CATSRDMAGVEQPQHF. The DNA of the CDR3 is TGTGCCACCAGCAGAGATATGGCAGGGGTTGAGCAGCCCCAGCATTTT.

The CDR3 protein is CASSLAGAYEQYF. Written as DNA, the CDR3 is TGTGCCAGCAGCCTAGCGGGGGCCTACGAGCAGTACTTC. The V and J genes are TRBV3-1 (or the pseudogene TRBV3-2) and TRBJ2-7, with 9 bases fitting TRBD2. Germline lookup yields CDR1 LGHDT and CDR2 YNNKEL (reference sequence). J was trimmed by 2 bases and V by 4 bases; bases with no gene match: 0. This CDR3 comprises 13 residues.

This sequence joins TRBV9 and TRBJ2-7, with TRBD2 as a possible D gene (6 bases). The CDR3 length is 14 residues. Germline V gene data show CDR1 as SGDLS and CDR2 as YYNGEE. Trimming pared 0 bases from V and 5 bases from J, leaving 12 bases between. CDR3 bases: TGTGCCAGCAGCGTAGAAGGTAGCGGTAACGAGCAGTACTTC. It encodes CASSVEGSGNEQYF.

V and J are TRBV10-2 and TRBJ1-5; 8 bases map to TRBD1. The V gene end was trimmed by 8 bases and the J gene end by 4 bases; junction bases not matched to a gene: 4. Germline V gene sequence: CDR1 WSHSY, CDR2 SAAADI. This CDR3 contains 13 residues. In DNA, the CDR3 is TGCGCCAGCCGGGACAGGCTAAATCAGCCCCAGCATTTT. Its translation: CASRDRLNQPQHF.

The genes are TRBV5-1 and TRBJ1-5, with no clear D. With 0 bases removed from V and 3 bases from J, the gap between germline ends came to 7 bases. CDR3 length equals 14 residues. Looked up from germline, CDR1 is SGHRS and CDR2 is YFSETQ. Here the CDR3 reads CASSLGEFNQPQHF. The CDR3 region has the DNA TGCGCCAGCAGCTTGGGGGAGTTCAATCAGCCCCAGCATTTT.

V gene TRBV30 combines with J gene TRBJ2-1; TRBD2 aligns across 9 bases. The germline V gene encodes CDR1 GTSNPN and CDR2 SVGIG (reference sequence). This CDR3 region has 15 residues. Trimming at V came to 7 bases and at J to 2 bases, leaving 9 bases not matched to a gene. The CDR3 sequence: CAFTVAGVPYNEQFF. Written as DNA, the CDR3 is TGTGCCTTCACCGTAGCGGGAGTCCCCTACAATGAGCAGTTCTTC.

The chain couples TRBV2 to TRBJ1-1, with 9 nucleotides matching TRBD1. This CDR3 contains 16 residues. Germline V gene sequence: CDR1 SNHLY, CDR2 FYNNEI. V gave up 6 bases and J gave up 1 base; unmatched junction bases: 9. CDR3 residues: CASRDTGGGKNTEAFF. CDR3 in DNA: TGTGCCAGCAGGGATACAGGGGGCGGCAAGAACACTGAAGCTTTCTTT.

This CDR3 is CASSFDRFSNQPQHF. The CDR3 DNA follows: TGTGCCAGCAGTTTTGACAGGTTTAGCAATCAGCCCCAGCATTTT. This chain links TRBV2 with TRBJ1-5, with a possible D match to TRBD1 (6 bases). CDR1 and CDR2 (germline): SNHLY, FYNNEI. The CDR3 length is 15 residues. Trimming stripped 5 bases from V and 0 bases from J, with 11 bases between.